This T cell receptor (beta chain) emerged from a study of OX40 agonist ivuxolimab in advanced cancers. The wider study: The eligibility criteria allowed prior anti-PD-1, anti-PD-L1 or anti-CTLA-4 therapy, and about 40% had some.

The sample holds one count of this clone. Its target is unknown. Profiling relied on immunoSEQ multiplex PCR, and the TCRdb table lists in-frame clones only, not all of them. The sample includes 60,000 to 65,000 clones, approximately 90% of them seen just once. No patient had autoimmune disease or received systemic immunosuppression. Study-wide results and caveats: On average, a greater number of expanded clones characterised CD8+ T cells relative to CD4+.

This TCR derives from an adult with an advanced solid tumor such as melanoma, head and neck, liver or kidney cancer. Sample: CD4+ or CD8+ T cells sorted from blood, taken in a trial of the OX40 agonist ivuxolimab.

The CDR3 DNA reads TGTGCCAGCAGCCCCGGCGGAAACAACTATGGCTACACCTTC. This translates into CASSPGGNNYGYTF. This chain uses TRBV7-2 with TRBJ1-2; D is unresolved. This CDR3 region has 14 residues. Deletions cut 5 bases from V and 2 bases from J, with 12 bases between. Germline loops: CDR1 SGHTA, CDR2 FQGNSA.